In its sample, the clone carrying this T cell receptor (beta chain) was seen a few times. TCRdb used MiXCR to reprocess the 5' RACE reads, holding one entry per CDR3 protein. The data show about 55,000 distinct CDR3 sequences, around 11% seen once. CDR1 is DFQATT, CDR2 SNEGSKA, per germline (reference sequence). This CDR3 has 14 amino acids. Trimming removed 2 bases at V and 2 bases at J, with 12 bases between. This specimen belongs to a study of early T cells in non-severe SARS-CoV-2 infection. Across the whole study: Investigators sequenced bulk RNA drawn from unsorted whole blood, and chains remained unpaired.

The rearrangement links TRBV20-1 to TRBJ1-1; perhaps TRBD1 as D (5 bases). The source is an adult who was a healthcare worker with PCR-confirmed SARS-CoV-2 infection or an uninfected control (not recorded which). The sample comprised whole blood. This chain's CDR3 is CSARLTEVNTEAFF. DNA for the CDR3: TGCAGTGCTAGACTGACAGAGGTAAACACTGAAGCTTTCTTT.